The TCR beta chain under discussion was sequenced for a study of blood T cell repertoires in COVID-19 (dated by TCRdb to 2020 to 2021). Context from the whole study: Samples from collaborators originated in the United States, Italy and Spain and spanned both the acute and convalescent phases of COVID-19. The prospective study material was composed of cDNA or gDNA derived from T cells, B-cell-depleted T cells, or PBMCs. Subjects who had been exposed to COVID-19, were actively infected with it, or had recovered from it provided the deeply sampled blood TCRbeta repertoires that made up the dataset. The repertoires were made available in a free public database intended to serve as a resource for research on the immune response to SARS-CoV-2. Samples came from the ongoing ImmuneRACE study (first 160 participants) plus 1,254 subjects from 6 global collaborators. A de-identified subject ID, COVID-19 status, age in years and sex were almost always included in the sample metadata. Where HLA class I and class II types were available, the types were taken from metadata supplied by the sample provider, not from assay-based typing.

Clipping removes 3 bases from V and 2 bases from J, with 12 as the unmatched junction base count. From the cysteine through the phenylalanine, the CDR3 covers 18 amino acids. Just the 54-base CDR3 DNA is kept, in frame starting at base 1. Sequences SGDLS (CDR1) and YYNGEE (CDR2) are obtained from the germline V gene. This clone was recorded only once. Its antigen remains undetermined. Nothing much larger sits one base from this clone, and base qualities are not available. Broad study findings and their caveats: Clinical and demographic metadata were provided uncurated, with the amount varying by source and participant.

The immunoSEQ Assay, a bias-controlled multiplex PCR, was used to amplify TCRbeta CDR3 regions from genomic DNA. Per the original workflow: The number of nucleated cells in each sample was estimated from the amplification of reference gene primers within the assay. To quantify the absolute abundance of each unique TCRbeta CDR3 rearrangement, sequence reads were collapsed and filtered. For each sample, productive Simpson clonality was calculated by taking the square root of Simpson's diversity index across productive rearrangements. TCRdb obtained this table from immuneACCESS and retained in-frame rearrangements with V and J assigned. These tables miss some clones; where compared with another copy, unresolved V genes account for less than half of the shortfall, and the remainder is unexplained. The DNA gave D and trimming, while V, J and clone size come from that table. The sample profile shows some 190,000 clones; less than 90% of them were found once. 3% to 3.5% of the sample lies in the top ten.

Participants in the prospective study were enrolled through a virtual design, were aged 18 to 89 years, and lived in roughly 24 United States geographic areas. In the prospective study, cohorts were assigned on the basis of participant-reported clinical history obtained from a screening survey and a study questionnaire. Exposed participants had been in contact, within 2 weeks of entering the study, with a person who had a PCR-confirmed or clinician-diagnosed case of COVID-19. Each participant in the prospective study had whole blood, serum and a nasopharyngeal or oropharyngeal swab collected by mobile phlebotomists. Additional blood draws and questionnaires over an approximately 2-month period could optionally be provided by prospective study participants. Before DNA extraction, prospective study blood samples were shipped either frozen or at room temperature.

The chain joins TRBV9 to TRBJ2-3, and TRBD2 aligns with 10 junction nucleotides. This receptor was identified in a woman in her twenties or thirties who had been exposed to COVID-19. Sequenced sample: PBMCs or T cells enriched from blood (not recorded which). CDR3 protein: CASSAQPLAGINTDTQYF. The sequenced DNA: TGTGCCAGCAGCGCTCAGCCACTAGCGGGGATAAACACAGATACGCAGTATTTT. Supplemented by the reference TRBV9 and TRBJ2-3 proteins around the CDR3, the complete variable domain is DSGVTQTPKHLITATGQRVTLRCSPRSGDLSVYWYQQSLDQGLQFLIQYYNGEERAKGNILERFSAQQFPDLHSELNLSSLELGDSALYFCASSAQPLAGINTDTQYFGPGTRLTVL.